The rows below give T cell receptor beta chains drawn from one sample of a study of blood T cell repertoires in COVID-19. The assay was immunoSEQ multiplex PCR, and TCRdb's table has in-frame clones only and misses some. The sample includes just under 65,000 clones, 70% to 85% of them seen just once. Sequences were obtained from peripheral blood. These receptors were obtained from a human donor in a cohort sampled during active COVID-19. The CDR3 runs from the conserved cysteine through the conserved F or W.

v_gene: TRBV28
j_gene: TRBJ2-5
CDR3aa: CASSHRTFSGKETQYF

v_gene: TRBV30
j_gene: TRBJ1-1
CDR3aa: CAWSVGRTDVNTEAFF

v_gene: TRBV3-1/TRBV3-2
j_gene: TRBJ2-1
CDR3aa: CASSHRGQIDNEQFF

v_gene: TRBV7-9
j_gene: TRBJ1-3
CDR3aa: CASDTDRGAGNTIYF

v_gene: TRBV30
j_gene: TRBJ1-1
CDR3aa: CAWRAQPNTEAFF

v_gene: TRBV5-1
j_gene: TRBJ1-1
CDR3aa: CASSSQAVRTEAFF

v_gene: TRBV9
j_gene: TRBJ2-7
CDR3aa: CASSPLLAGAYEQYF

v_gene: TRBV4-1
j_gene: TRBJ2-3
CDR3aa: CASSHTAPAQGFVDTQYF

v_gene: TRBV18
j_gene: TRBJ1-1
CDR3aa: CASSGQRASEAFF

v_gene: TRBV6-5
j_gene: TRBJ2-3
CDR3aa: CASRGNTDTQYF

v_gene: TRBV6-5
j_gene: TRBJ2-7
CDR3aa: CASSPGQGSEQYF

v_gene: TRBV3-1/TRBV3-2
j_gene: TRBJ2-7
CDR3aa: CASSQDGRGGTYEQYF

v_gene: TRBV28
j_gene: TRBJ1-4
CDR3aa: CASSFDRVSEKLFF

v_gene: TRBV12-3/TRBV12-4
j_gene: TRBJ2-1
CDR3aa: CASKEGLQNEQFF

v_gene: TRBV30
j_gene: TRBJ2-4
CDR3aa: CAWSGGTPENIQYF

v_gene: TRBV6-5
j_gene: TRBJ1-1
CDR3aa: CASSYSMTGGSRAFF

v_gene: TRBV11-2
j_gene: TRBJ2-3
CDR3aa: CASSFSGGVADTQYF

v_gene: TRBV7-9
j_gene: TRBJ2-5
CDR3aa: CASSLIGGAETQYF

v_gene: TRBV5-4
j_gene: TRBJ1-2
CDR3aa: CASSSRDRYGYTF

v_gene: TRBV5-1
j_gene: TRBJ2-5
CDR3aa: CASSTGTRKETQYF

v_gene: TRBV2
j_gene: TRBJ2-7
CDR3aa: CASSVMSEQYF

v_gene: TRBV29-1
j_gene: TRBJ1-2
CDR3aa: CSVVRGGESGYTF